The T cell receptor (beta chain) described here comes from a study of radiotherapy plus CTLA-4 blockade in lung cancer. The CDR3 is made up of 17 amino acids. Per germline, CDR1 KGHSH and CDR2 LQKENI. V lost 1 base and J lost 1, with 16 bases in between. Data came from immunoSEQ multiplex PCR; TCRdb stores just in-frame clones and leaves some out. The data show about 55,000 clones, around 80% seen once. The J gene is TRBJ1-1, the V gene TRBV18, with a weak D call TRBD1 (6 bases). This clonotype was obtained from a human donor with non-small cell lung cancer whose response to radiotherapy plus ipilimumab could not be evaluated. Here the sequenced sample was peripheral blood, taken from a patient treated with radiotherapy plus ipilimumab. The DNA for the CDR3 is TGTGCCAGCTCACCACAGCAGCCTACAGGGACGAACACTGAAGCTTTCTTT. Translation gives CASSPQQPTGTNTEAFF.